These 27 T cell receptor beta chains originate from one sample sequenced in a study of naive and memory T cell subsets. Two oligonucleotides, mixed equimolar, formed the beta constant-region primer covering TRBC1 and TRBC2. In TCRdb, the UMI-ligation and nested PCR reads were re-called with MiXCR into one record per CDR3 protein. The table includes about 5,700 distinct CDR3 sequences, around 7% detected once. What was sequenced was effector memory CD8+ T cells from blood. Subset specified: effector memory, CD45RA- CD27-. Every receptor here comes from a human donor in good health.

The table lists this clonotype with a few counts. This chain links TRBV4-3 with TRBJ1-4; TRBD1 aligns across 8 bases. The V and J ends lost 0 bases and 8 bases, in that order; junction bases with no gene match: 11. This CDR3 is 17 amino acids long. Germline CDR1 and CDR2: LGHNA and YSLEER. The CDR3 here is CASSQDGPGQGGEKLFF. The DNA of the CDR3 is TGCGCCAGCAGCCAAGATGGGCCAGGACAGGGAGGGGAAAAACTGTTTTTT.

This clonotype is medium-sized within its sample. This chain connects TRBV11-1 to TRBJ2-2; tentatively, D is TRBD2 (6 bases). Germline CDR1 reads SGHAT; CDR2 reads FQDESV (reference sequence). This CDR3 spans 15 amino acids. V lost 5 bases and J lost 1, with 11 bases in between. This CDR3 reads CASSLREQNTGELFF. In DNA, the CDR3 is TGTGCCAGCAGCCTCCGGGAGCAGAACACCGGGGAGCTGTTTTTT.

This clonotype showed up just a few times. This rearrangement joins TRBV5-5 to TRBJ2-7; TRBD2 is a possible D gene (6 bases). V lost 4 bases, J lost 7 bases, and 15 bases lay in between. CDR1 and CDR2 (germline): SGHKS, YYEKEE (reference sequence). This CDR3 is 13 amino acids long. CDR3 nucleotides: TGTGCCAGCAGCCCCGGGCCGGGGGATGAGCAGTACTTC. Translation: CASSPGPGDEQYF.

Many counts were recorded for this clonotype. The V and J genes are TRBV29-1 and TRBJ2-7; D perhaps matches TRBD2 (5 bases). CDR3 length: 13 amino acids. Per germline, CDR1 SQVTM and CDR2 ANQGSEA. The V end lost 2 bases, the J end lost 2 bases, and 10 bases lay between the germline ends. The CDR3 DNA is TGCAGCGTTGAACTAGCCGAAACCTACGAGCAGTACTTC. Residues: CSVELAETYEQYF.

This clonotype showed up just a few times. This chain connects TRBV6-2 or TRBV6-3 to TRBJ2-1, with TRBD1 as a possible D gene (7 bases). The germline V gene encodes CDR1 MNHEY and CDR2 SVGEGT. The V and J ends lost 7 bases and 0 bases respectively, with 10 bases between them. This CDR3 is 14 amino acids long. The CDR3 protein is CASTEGASYNEQFF. The CDR3 DNA reads as TGTGCCAGCACGGAGGGGGCCTCCTACAATGAGCAGTTCTTC.

In its sample, this clonotype ranks as medium-sized. The rearrangement links TRBV27 to TRBJ1-2; weak D call: TRBD1 (5 bases). The CDR3 sequence is 16 residues long. Germline loops: CDR1 MNHEY, CDR2 SMNVEV (reference sequence). Trimming left V 4 bases short and J 1 base short, with 16 bases between. CDR3 in DNA: TGTGCCAGCAGTTGGAAGGGGTCTCACCTTAACTATGGCTACACCTTC. Translated: CASSWKGSHLNYGYTF.

This clonotype has only a few counts. CDR3 in DNA: TGTGCCAGCAGTCTAAAACGAGGGGGCCAGCCCCAGCATTTT. Its protein is CASSLKRGGQPQHF. The chain recombines TRBV2 with TRBJ1-5; TRBD1 matches 7 bases. In germline, CDR1 is SNHLY, CDR2 FYNNEI. Trimming at V came to 5 bases and at J to 7 bases, leaving 8 bases not matched to a gene. CDR3 length equals 14 residues.

This clonotype was counted at least ten times. This sequence joins TRBV29-1 and TRBJ2-3, with 13 bases identical to TRBD2. Germline V gene sequence: CDR1 SQVTM, CDR2 ANQGSEA. CDR3 length: 18 amino acids. The J segment lost 4 bases and the V segment lost 6 bases, leaving 16 bases of the junction unmatched. CDR3 protein: CSVRTSGSFSLLSDTQYF. Written as DNA, the CDR3 is TGCAGCGTGCGGACTAGCGGGAGCTTCTCGCTGCTATCAGATACGCAGTATTTT.

In its sample, this clonotype is medium-sized. The chain uses TRBV4-3 and TRBJ1-4; tentatively, D is TRBD1 (5 bases). The CDR3 extends over 14 amino acids. The ends were cut back, 0 bases at V and 7 bases at J, with 9 bases in the middle. Germline CDR1 LGHNA, CDR2 YSLEER. CDR3 sequence reads: CASSQEQEGEKLFF. The DNA of the CDR3 is TGCGCCAGCAGCCAAGAACAGGAGGGTGAAAAACTGTTTTTT.

This clonotype was counted at least ten times. This chain links TRBV20-1 with TRBJ1-4; D might be TRBD1 (5 bases). The germline gives CDR1 DFQATT, CDR2 SNEGSKA (reference sequence). The CDR3 is 13 amino acids. Trimming stripped 6 bases from V and 5 bases from J, with 13 bases between. The CDR3 reads CSAPVGDNEKLFF. DNA for the CDR3: TGCAGTGCGCCAGTCGGGGACAATGAAAAACTGTTTTTT.

Ten or more counts support this clonotype. CDR3 coding DNA: TGCGCCAGCAGCCAAGGGTTCACCACCCTGTACCTAGCCAAAAACATTCAGTACTTC. Its translation is CASSQGFTTLYLAKNIQYF. The J gene is TRBJ2-4, the V gene TRBV4-3, with D uncertain. Germline CDR1 is LGHNA and CDR2 is YSLEER. The CDR3 runs to 19 residues. Trimming removed 1 base from V and 0 bases from J, with 19 bases in between.

The genes are TRBV11-2 and TRBJ1-1, with 7 bases fitting TRBD1. Germline assignment: CDR1 SGHAT and CDR2 FQNNGV. This CDR3 is built from 12 residues. V was clipped by 7 bases and J by 8 bases; unmatched bases: 7. The CDR3 loop reads CASTRDSLEAFF. DNA of the CDR3: TGTGCCAGCACCAGGGACAGCCTGGAAGCTTTCTTT.

V gene TRBV20-1 combines with J gene TRBJ1-5; TRBD1 aligns across 7 bases. The V gene end was trimmed by 6 bases and the J gene end by 4 bases; junction bases not matched to a gene: 9. The CDR3 loop spans 14 amino acids. Germline V gives CDR1 DFQATT, CDR2 SNEGSKA (reference sequence). The DNA of the CDR3 is TGCAGTGCGAACATAGGACAGGAGAATCAGCCCCAGCATTTT. Residues: CSANIGQENQPQHF.

As for this clonotype: The junction does not match germline at one end; this may be a read error. V usage is TRBV20-1 and J usage is TRBJ1-2; perhaps TRBD1 as D (6 bases). This CDR3 is built from 17 residues. Germline V lookup: CDR1 DFQATT, CDR2 SNEGSKA (reference sequence). The DNA of the CDR3 is TGCAGTGCTAGGGTAGGGTTACGGACAGACAGACACTATGGCTACGCCTTC. Amino acids: CSARVGLRTDRHYGYAF.

The table lists this clonotype with a few counts. The rearrangement uses TRBV6-5 and TRBJ1-2; TRBD1 agrees at 10 bases. Per germline, CDR1 MNHEY and CDR2 SVGAGI. The V and J ends lost 0 bases and 3 bases, in that order; junction bases with no gene match: 10. The CDR3 spans 18 residues. The CDR3 here is CASSYSYTTGGAYYGYTF. Here the CDR3 DNA reads TGTGCCAGCAGTTACTCATACACGACAGGGGGCGCTTACTATGGCTACACCTTC.

This clonotype has just a few counts. The genes are TRBV12-3 or TRBV12-4 and TRBJ2-1; D gene unclear. Trimming removed 7 bases from V and 1 base from J, with 5 bases in between. This CDR3 is built from 12 residues. This chain's CDR3 is CASTRSYNEQFF. The CDR3 DNA sequence: TGTGCCAGCACCCGATCCTACAATGAGCAGTTCTTC.

V and J are TRBV11-3 and TRBJ2-3; TRBD2 is a possible D gene (5 bases). Germline V CDR1 and CDR2: SGHNT, YENEEA. The CDR3 is made up of 17 amino acids. The germline V and J ends were trimmed by 6 bases and 2 bases, with 21 bases remaining between them. The CDR3 sequence: CASSHTPAAGHTDTQYF. Here the CDR3 DNA reads TGTGCCAGCAGTCACACCCCCGCGGCGGGCCACACAGATACGCAGTATTTT.

The rearrangement joins TRBV27 to TRBJ2-5; perhaps TRBD2 as D (6 bases). The CDR3 runs to 13 residues. Germline V lookup: CDR1 MNHEY, CDR2 SMNVEV (reference sequence). The V end lost 5 bases, the J end lost 2 bases, and 9 bases lay between the germline ends. CDR3 DNA sequence: TGTGCCAGCAGTGGGACTTTTCAAGAGACCCAGTACTTC. Translating gives CASSGTFQETQYF.

The chain links TRBV20-1 to TRBJ2-1, with 8 bases that match TRBD2. The CDR3 runs to 14 residues. Germline CDR1 is DFQATT and CDR2 is SNEGSKA (reference sequence). The trim removed 5 bases at V and 6 bases at J, leaving 9 bases unmatched. The CDR3 DNA sequence: TGCAGTGCTCCGGGAGGGCGGGAGCTCAATGAGCAGTTCTTC. Translation: CSAPGGRELNEQFF.

This clonotype has at least ten counts. The chain employs TRBV7-9 and TRBJ1-2; TRBD1 might be the D (5 bases). Trimming left V 7 bases short and J 8 bases short, with 17 bases between. Germline CDR1 reads SEHNR; CDR2 reads FQNEAQ (reference sequence). The CDR3 sequence is 13 residues long. CDR3 residues: CASTSAGIIGYTF. The CDR3 DNA follows: TGTGCCAGCACCTCGGCAGGGATAATCGGCTACACCTTC.

This clonotype was counted many times. The rearrangement uses TRBV27 and TRBJ2-1; TRBD1 matches at 7 bases. Germline CDR1 and CDR2: MNHEY and SMNVEV (reference sequence). Unmatched junction bases numbered 10, after V lost 1 base and J lost 10 bases. CDR3 length: 15 residues. CDR3 bases: TGTGCCAGCAGTTTATTACCCCCAGGGGGACCGGAGCAGTTCTTC. Protein sequence: CASSLLPPGGPEQFF.

This clonotype was detected ten times or more. The rearrangement uses TRBV4-3 and TRBJ2-1; perhaps D is TRBD1 or TRBD2 (5 bases each). Per the germline V gene, CDR1 is LGHNA and CDR2 is YSLEER. The CDR3 extends over 15 amino acids. V was trimmed by 1 base and J by 9 bases, leaving 16 bases between them. The CDR3 nucleotides are TGCGCCAGCAGCCAAGCTGCTTTAGGGGAGACTGAGCAGTTCTTC. Protein sequence: CASSQAALGETEQFF.

This clonotype was seen a few times. J is TRBJ2-2 and V is TRBV6-2 or TRBV6-3, with D unclear. Trimming took 5 bases from V and 3 from J, leaving 7 bases between them. CDR3 length equals 13 residues. In germline, CDR1 is MNHEY, CDR2 SVGEGT. The CDR3 loop reads CASSSRDTGELFF. DNA for the CDR3: TGTGCCAGCAGTAGCCGCGACACCGGGGAGCTGTTTTTT.

Judged by abundance, this clonotype is medium-sized. V is TRBV7-8 and J is TRBJ2-1; D gene unclear. The CDR3 runs to 14 residues. CDR1 SGHVS and CDR2 FQNEAQ come from the germline V gene. The ends were cut back, 3 bases at V and 2 bases at J, with 8 bases in the middle. This CDR3 is CASSFSLTYNEQFF. The DNA of the CDR3 is TGTGCCAGCAGCTTCAGTCTCACCTACAATGAGCAGTTCTTC.

The chain couples TRBV28 to TRBJ2-3; no definite D call. Germline values: CDR1 MDHEN, CDR2 SYDVKM. The CDR3 totals 14 residues. The V end was cut by 7 bases, the J end by 2 bases, with 13 bases between. The CDR3 here is CASNGREVTDTQYF. The CDR3 DNA sequence: TGTGCCAGCAACGGAAGGGAAGTCACAGATACGCAGTATTTT.

This clonotype was seen only a few times. The rearrangement links TRBV15 to TRBJ2-3; no firm D call. CDR3 size: 10 residues. V was pared by 9 bases and J by 4 bases, with 5 bases between. The germline V gene encodes CDR1 LNHNV and CDR2 YYDKDF (reference sequence). The CDR3 loop is CATGADTQYF. CDR3 in DNA: TGTGCCACGGGTGCAGATACGCAGTATTTT. Complete variable domain (other parts from reference TRBV15 and TRBJ2-3): DAMVIQNPRYQVTQFGKPVTLSCSQTLNHNVMYWYQQKSSQAPKLLFHYYDKDFNNEADTPDNFQSRRPNTSFCFLDIRSPGLGDTAMYLCATGADTQYFGPGTRLTVL.

This clonotype turned up a few times. The CDR3 reads CATSRDATSGYEQYF. The CDR3 DNA reads TGTGCCACCAGCAGAGATGCTACTAGCGGGTACGAGCAGTACTTC. The J gene is TRBJ2-7, the V gene TRBV15; 9 bases fit TRBD2. The CDR3 is made up of 15 amino acids. Per germline, CDR1 LNHNV and CDR2 YYDKDF (reference sequence). V was clipped by 0 bases and J by 4 bases; unmatched bases: 4.